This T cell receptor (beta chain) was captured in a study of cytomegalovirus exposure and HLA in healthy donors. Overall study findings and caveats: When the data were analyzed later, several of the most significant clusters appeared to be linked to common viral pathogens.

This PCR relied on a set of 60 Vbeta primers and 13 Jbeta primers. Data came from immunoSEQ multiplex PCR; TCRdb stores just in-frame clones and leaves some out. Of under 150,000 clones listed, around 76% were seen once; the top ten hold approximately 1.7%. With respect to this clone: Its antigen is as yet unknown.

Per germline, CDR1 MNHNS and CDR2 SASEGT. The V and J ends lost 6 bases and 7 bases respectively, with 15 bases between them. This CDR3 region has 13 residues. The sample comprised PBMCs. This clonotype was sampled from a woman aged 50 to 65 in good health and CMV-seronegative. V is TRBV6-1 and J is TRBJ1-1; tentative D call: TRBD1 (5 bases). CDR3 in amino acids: CASRNRQGFEAFF. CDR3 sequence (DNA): TGTGCCAGCAGAAACCGCCAGGGTTTTGAAGCTTTCTTT.